This TCR beta chain was identified during a study of CD4 T cells in relation to SARS-CoV-2 and coronaviruses. CD4+ T cells from unexposed donors were obtained before the COVID-19 pandemic (2011-2018). CD4+ T cells were isolated from the cells after nine to eleven days of culture. As cell numbers allowed, unexposed-donor CD4+ T cells faced SARS-CoV-2 S/N and four cold-coronavirus spikes. With respect to this clone: Its antigen remains unknown.

The data were produced by immunoSEQ multiplex PCR, yet TCRdb's version contains in-frame clones alone and is incomplete. The sample shows 25,000 to 30,000 clones, approximately 73% of them seen only once. The CDR3 consists of 14 residues. The V and J ends lost 6 bases and 0 bases, in that order; junction bases with no gene match: 4. Germline loops: CDR1 SGHTA, CDR2 FQGNSA. The TCR was taken from a human donor in good health. Material for sequencing was CD4+ T cells from PBMCs, cultured in vitro. The chain has TRBV7-2 and TRBJ1-1; TRBD1 matches at 7 bases. The CDR3 region has the DNA TGTGCCAGCAGACCTGACAGGGTGAACACTGAAGCTTTCTTT. Protein product: CASRPDRVNTEAFF.